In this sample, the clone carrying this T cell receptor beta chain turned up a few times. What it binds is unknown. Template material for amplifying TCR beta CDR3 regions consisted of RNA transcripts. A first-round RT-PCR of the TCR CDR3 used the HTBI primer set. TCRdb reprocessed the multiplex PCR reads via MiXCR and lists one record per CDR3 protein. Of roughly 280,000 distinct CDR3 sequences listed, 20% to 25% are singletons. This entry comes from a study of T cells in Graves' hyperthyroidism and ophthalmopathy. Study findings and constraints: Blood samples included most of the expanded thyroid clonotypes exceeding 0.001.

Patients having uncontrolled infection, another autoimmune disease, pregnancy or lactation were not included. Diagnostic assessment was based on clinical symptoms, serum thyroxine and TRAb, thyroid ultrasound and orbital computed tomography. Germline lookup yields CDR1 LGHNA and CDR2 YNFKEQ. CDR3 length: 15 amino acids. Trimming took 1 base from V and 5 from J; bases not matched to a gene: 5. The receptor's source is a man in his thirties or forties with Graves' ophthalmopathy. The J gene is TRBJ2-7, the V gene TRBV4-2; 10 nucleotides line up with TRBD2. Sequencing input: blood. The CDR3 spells CASSQGASGSDEQYF. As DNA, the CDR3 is TGTGCCAGCAGCCAAGGCGCTAGCGGGAGTGACGAGCAGTACTTC.